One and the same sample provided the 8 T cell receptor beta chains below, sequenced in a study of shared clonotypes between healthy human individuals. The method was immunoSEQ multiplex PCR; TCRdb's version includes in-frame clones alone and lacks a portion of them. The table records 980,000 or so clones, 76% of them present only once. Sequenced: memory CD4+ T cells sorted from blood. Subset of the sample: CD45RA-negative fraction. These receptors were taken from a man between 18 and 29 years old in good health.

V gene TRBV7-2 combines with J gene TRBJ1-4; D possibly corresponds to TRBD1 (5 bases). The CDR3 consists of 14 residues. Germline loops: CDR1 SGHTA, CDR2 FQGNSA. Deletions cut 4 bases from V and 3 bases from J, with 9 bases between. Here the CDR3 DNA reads TGTGCCAGCAGCTCAGGGTTGGCTAATGAAAAACTGTTTTTT. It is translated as CASSSGLANEKLFF. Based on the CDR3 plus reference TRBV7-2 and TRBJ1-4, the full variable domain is GAGVSQSPSNKVTEKGKDVELRCDPISGHTALYWYRQSLGQGLEFLIYFQGNSAPDKSGLPSDRFSAERTGGSVSTLTIQRTQQEDSAVYLCASSSGLANEKLFFGSGTQLSVL.

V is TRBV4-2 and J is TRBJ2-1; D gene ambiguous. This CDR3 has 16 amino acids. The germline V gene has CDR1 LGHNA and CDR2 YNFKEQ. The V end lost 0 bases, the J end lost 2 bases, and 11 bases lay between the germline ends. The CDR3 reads CASSQDFDPAYNEQFF. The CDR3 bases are TGTGCCAGCAGCCAAGATTTCGACCCTGCCTACAATGAGCAGTTCTTC.

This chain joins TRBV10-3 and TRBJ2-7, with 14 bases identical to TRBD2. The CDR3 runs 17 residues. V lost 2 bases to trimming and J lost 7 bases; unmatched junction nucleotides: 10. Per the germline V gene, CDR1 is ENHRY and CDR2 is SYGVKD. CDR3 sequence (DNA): TGTGCCATCAGTGAGCCGGGACTAGCGGGAGACCGCTGGGAGCAGTACTTC. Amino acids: CAISEPGLAGDRWEQYF.

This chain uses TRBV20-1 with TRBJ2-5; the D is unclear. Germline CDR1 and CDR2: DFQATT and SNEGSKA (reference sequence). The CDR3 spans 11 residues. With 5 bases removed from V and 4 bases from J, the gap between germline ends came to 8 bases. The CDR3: CSAAMSETQYF. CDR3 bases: TGCAGTGCTGCGATGTCAGAGACCCAGTACTTC.

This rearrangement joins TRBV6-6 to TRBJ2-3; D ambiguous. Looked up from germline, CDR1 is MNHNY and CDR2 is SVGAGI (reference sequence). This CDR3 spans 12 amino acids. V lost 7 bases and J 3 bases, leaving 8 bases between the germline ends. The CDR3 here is CASTPATDTQYF. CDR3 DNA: TGTGCCAGCACCCCAGCGACAGATACGCAGTATTTT.

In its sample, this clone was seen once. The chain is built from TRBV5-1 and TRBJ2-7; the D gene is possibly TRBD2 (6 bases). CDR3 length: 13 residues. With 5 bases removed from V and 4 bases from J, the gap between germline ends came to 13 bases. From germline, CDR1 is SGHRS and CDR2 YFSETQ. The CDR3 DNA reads TGCGCCAGCAGAAGGACTATTACTTACGAGCAGTACTTC. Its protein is CASRRTITYEQYF.

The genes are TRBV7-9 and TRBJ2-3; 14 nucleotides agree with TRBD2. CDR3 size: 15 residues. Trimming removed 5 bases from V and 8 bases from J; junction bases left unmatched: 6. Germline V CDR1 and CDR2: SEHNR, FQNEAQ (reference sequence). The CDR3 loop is CASSQLGLAGVTQYF. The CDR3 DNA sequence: TGTGCCAGCAGCCAATTGGGACTAGCGGGGGTTACGCAGTATTTT.

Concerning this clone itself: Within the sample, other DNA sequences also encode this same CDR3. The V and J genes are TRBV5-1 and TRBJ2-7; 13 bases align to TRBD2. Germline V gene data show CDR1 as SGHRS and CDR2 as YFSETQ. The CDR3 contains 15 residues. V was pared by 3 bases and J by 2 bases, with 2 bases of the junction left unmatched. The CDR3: CASSWGTSGTYEQYF. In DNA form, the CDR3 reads TGCGCCAGCAGCTGGGGGACTAGCGGGACCTACGAGCAGTACTTC.